This T cell receptor beta chain originates from a study of monozygotic twins with inflammatory bowel disease. Starting material for each TCR library was roughly 3,300 ng of total RNA. Per sample, reverse transcription was split into eight reactions. TCRdb reprocessed the 5' RACE reads and stores each CDR3 protein as one record, lacking DNA. The sample table sets out more than 110,000 distinct CDR3 sequences. Germline V gene data show CDR1 as SGHTA and CDR2 as FQGNSA. The CDR3 is 13 amino acids. Concerning this clonotype itself: What it binds is unknown.

Findings and limits, study-wide: Among IBD patients, TCRbeta diversity (inverse Simpson) was lower than in healthy co-twins.

The TCR comes from a human donor with ulcerative colitis or Crohn's disease, or a healthy co-twin of an affected twin (not recorded which). The rearrangement uses TRBV7-2 and TRBJ2-1; the D call of TRBD2 rests on TCRdb alone, since no DNA is present to check it. Sequencing was done on a sample of blood. CDR3 region: CASSLTSSNEQFF.